This TCR beta chain originates from a study of Ad26.COV2.S vaccination and SARS-CoV-2 variants. Study at large: Participants got Ad26.COV2.S intramuscularly, once or twice 56 days apart. Whole-study results and caveats: Across vaccine and placebo recipients, the breadth of non-spike TCRs was similar. Reported post-vaccination CD8+ and CD4+ T cell responses to spike showed substantial breadth. There was a possibility that the TCR breadth and depth analyses underestimated total T cell responses.

The repertoire was sequenced with immunoSEQ multiplex PCR; TCRdb's copy has only in-frame clones and lacks some. The data contain a few hundred thousand clones, 89% of them seen just once; the ten biggest clones take up 1.9%. The CDR3 length is 14 residues. Germline-derived CDR1 and CDR2 are MGHRA and YSYEKL. V was trimmed by 6 bases and J by 7 bases, leaving 16 bases between them. Regarding this clone: What it binds is unknown.

Treatment of the sample: 15 to 20 received Ad26.COV2.S at low or high dose, single or two shots; several received placebo; per-sample allocation not given. Sampling was performed 63 days after the first vaccine or placebo injection. This rearrangement joins TRBV4-1 to TRBJ2-1; the D gene is possibly TRBD2 (6 bases). The input for sequencing was peripheral blood, taken in a trial of Ad26.COV2.S vaccine versus placebo. This TCR was recovered from a person aged 18 to 65 who received the Ad26.COV2.S COVID-19 vaccine or a placebo. CDR3 bases: TGCGCCAGCAGACACAGACTAGTTTCAAATGAGCAGTTCTTC. Translation: CASRHRLVSNEQFF.